Below, 6 T cell receptor beta chains from the same sample are listed, as sequenced in a study of T-cell memory formation after mild COVID-19. Each CDR3 protein gets one entry after TCRdb re-called the 5' RACE reads with MiXCR. The sample shows about 450,000 distinct CDR3 sequences, 23% of them seen only once. The specimen was PBMCs or a T cell subset sorted from them (not recorded which). The receptors were sampled from an adult woman who had mild COVID-19 (a few samples of this study predate the infection). Cell type and time point are not known.

The CDR3 DNA reads as TGTGCCAGCAGCTCTAAGGGGGGGACAGGGGGACCCTACGAGCAGTACTTC. Its translation: CASSSKGGTGGPYEQYF. This chain uses TRBV5-4 with TRBJ2-7; 11 positions agree with TRBD1. Germline CDR1 and CDR2: SGHNT and YYREEE (reference sequence). V lost 3 bases and J lost 2; bases outside the gene matches: 10. The CDR3 sequence is 17 residues long.

V usage is TRBV12-3 or TRBV12-4 and J usage is TRBJ2-6; TRBD1 agrees at 9 bases. The CDR3 spans 19 residues. The V segment lost 6 bases and the J segment 2 bases; nucleotides outside the gene matches: 14. The CDR3 bases are TGTGCCAGCAGCCCAACCCGCCGGGACAGGGTTCCTGGGGCCAACGTCCTGACTTTC. It specifies CASSPTRRDRVPGANVLTF.

The J gene is TRBJ2-3, the V gene TRBV2, with 8 positions matching TRBD2. This CDR3 is 15 amino acids long. Germline assignment: CDR1 SNHLY and CDR2 FYNNEI. V trimming: 6 bases; J trimming: 0 bases; junction bases outside the gene matches: 5. The CDR3 region has the DNA TGTGCCAGCAGGGCAGCGGGGGTTAGCACAGATACGCAGTATTTT. Translating it yields CASRAAGVSTDTQYF. The whole variable domain, filled in from reference TRBV2 and TRBJ2-3, reads EPEVTQTPSHQVTQMGQEVILRCVPISNHLYFYWYRQILGQKVEFLVSFYNNEISEKSEIFDDQFSVERPDGSNFTLKIRSTKLEDSAMYFCASRAAGVSTDTQYFGPGTRLTVL.

The rearrangement joins TRBV4-3 to TRBJ2-7; possible D gene TRBD2, 6 bases. Germline-derived CDR1 and CDR2 are LGHNA and YSLEER. This CDR3 contains 15 residues. V was clipped by 0 bases and J by 3 bases, with 12 bases between them. The DNA of the CDR3 is TGCGCCAGCAGCCAAGAGGCGGGACCAGGCTACGAGCAGTACTTC. Its translation: CASSQEAGPGYEQYF.

The chain uses TRBV29-1 and TRBJ2-1, with 7 bases identical to TRBD2. Germline assignment: CDR1 SQVTM and CDR2 ANQGSEA. There are 15 residues in the CDR3. V lost 0 bases, J lost 4 bases, and 6 bases stayed unmatched. CDR3 DNA: TGCAGCGTTGAAGATCTGGCGGGAGCTTACAATGAGCAGTTCTTC. Amino acids: CSVEDLAGAYNEQFF.

This rearrangement joins TRBV24-1 to TRBJ1-1; no firm D call. This CDR3 comprises 14 residues. Trimming removed 4 bases from V and 1 base from J, with 9 bases in between. Germline V gene data show CDR1 as KGHDR and CDR2 as SFDVKD. CDR3 sequence reads: CATSDYPRNTEAFF. The CDR3 nucleotides read TGTGCCACCAGTGACTATCCTCGGAACACTGAAGCTTTCTTT.